This T cell receptor beta chain is drawn from a study of blood T cell repertoires in COVID-19. Study information: Sites in the United States, Italy and Spain provided acute and convalescent COVID-19 samples. PBMCs, B-cell-depleted T cells, or T cells were the source of the cDNA or gDNA that made up the material.

The germline gives CDR1 SEHNR, CDR2 FQNEAQ (reference sequence). This CDR3 is 15 amino acids long. Deletions cut 5 bases from V and 0 bases from J, with 12 bases between. Authors' processing steps: Researchers report that nucleated cell counts were estimated from reference gene primer amplification. Assay used: immunoSEQ multiplex PCR; TCRdb lists only in-frame clones, some missing. Clone size and the V and J calls come from that table; the DNA yielded D and trimming. This repertoire shows 87,000 or so clones, about 85% found once; its top ten account for about 3%. This sequence was found in a woman aged 50 to 60 with active or convalescent COVID-19. What was sequenced was peripheral blood. V usage is TRBV7-9 and J usage is TRBJ2-3; D unresolved. The CDR3 DNA reads TGTGCCAGCAGCCAAGACGGAGCTAGCACAGATACGCAGTATTTT. Protein: CASSQDGASTDTQYF.